The clone carrying this T cell receptor (beta chain) was detected many times. The data derive from a study of T-cell reconstitution after alpha-beta-depleted transplantation in children. The CDR3 is 13 amino acids. Germline CDR1 and CDR2: MNHNS and SASEGT. V dropped 8 bases and J dropped 7 bases, with 12 bases sitting between them. Unique molecular identifiers were used in preparing the TCRbeta library. TCRdb fed the PCR reads into MiXCR, producing one record per CDR3 protein. The sample has some 530,000 distinct CDR3 sequences; under 15% are singletons. This clonotype was sampled from a human donor who donated a stem cell graft to a child with combined immunodeficiency. This chain joins TRBV6-1 and TRBJ1-6; the D gene is possibly TRBD1 (5 bases). The material was PBMCs from the stem cell graft donor, obtained from the stem cell graft. The CDR3 loop reads CASRRDVNSPLHF. In DNA form, the CDR3 reads TGTGCCAGCCGACGGGACGTCAATTCACCCCTCCACTTT.